A single sample is the source of the 6 T cell receptor beta chains below, sequenced in a study of post-analysis software for immune sequencing data. General study points: Relative to controls, patients had five TRBV segments at higher frequency, with TRBV5-6, TRBV5-1 and TRBV20-1 among these.

The antigens for these receptors are not known. cDNA libraries of TCR beta carried unique molecular identifiers. MiXCR was run by TCRdb on the PCR reads, yielding one entry per CDR3 protein. The sample holds about 200,000 distinct CDR3 sequences, 29% seen once. Source material: blood. All receptors derive from a girl under 18 with multiple sclerosis.

V usage is TRBV29-1 and J usage is TRBJ2-2; D unresolved. This CDR3 comprises 13 residues. Trimming left V 8 bases short and J 8 bases short, with 18 bases between. CDR1 SQVTM and CDR2 ANQGSEA come from the germline V gene. Here the CDR3 DNA reads TGCAGCACAGAGGACCCCCGTCGGGGGGAGCTGTTTTTT. Translating gives CSTEDPRRGELFF.

A few counts support this clonotype. The chain uses TRBV7-9 and TRBJ1-5, with 8 bases fitting TRBD1. This CDR3 has 14 amino acids. With 4 bases clipped from V and 7 bases from J, the junction kept 6 bases outside the gene matches. Germline V lookup: CDR1 SEHNR, CDR2 FQNEAQ (reference sequence). CDR3 in DNA: TGTGCCAGCAGCTCCGGACAGGGCGGCCAGCCCCAGCATTTT. This gives the protein CASSSGQGGQPQHF.

Many counts were recorded for this clonotype. The rearrangement joins TRBV12-3 or TRBV12-4 to TRBJ2-6; 12 bases are shared with TRBD1. The J segment lost 0 bases and the V segment lost 6 bases, leaving 6 bases of the junction unmatched. This CDR3 has 18 residues. The CDR3, as DNA: TGTGCCAGCAGGAATAGGGACAGGGGGCTCTCTGGGGCCAACGTCCTGACTTTC. Translation gives CASRNRDRGLSGANVLTF.

This clonotype was seen many times. The rearrangement joins TRBV12-3 or TRBV12-4 to TRBJ2-7; no definite D call. V shed 5 bases and J shed 4 bases, with 9 bases lying between them. The CDR3 is 12 residues long. The CDR3 loop is CASSIVGYEQYF. DNA for the CDR3: TGTGCCAGCAGTATTGTGGGGTACGAGCAGTACTTC.

The chain recombines TRBV12-3 or TRBV12-4 with TRBJ2-1; D is unresolved. The better agreement between TRBJ2-7 and the DNA end casts doubt on the J call. The CDR3 runs 14 residues. The CDR3 nucleotides read TGTGCCAGCAGTTTCTCGCGGTCCTACAATGAGCAGTACTTC. As protein: CASSFSRSYNEQYF.

This clonotype was picked up a small number of times. V is TRBV20-1 and J is TRBJ2-1; 12 bases are a match to TRBD2. Germline CDR1 and CDR2: DFQATT and SNEGSKA (reference sequence). The CDR3 has 17 residues. Trimming took 2 bases from V and 4 from J; bases not matched to a gene: 9. The CDR3 DNA reads TGCAGTGCTAGAATCGCTAGCGGGAGGGAGGGATACAATGAGCAGTTCTTC. This codes for CSARIASGREGYNEQFF.